This T cell receptor (beta chain) was profiled in a study of STAT5B mutations in CD4+ large granular lymphocyte leukemia. The germline V gene encodes CDR1 SGHTS and CDR2 YDEGEE. The CDR3 length is 16 residues. Trimming shortened V by 0 bases and J by 0 bases, and 11 bases separated the two germline ends. Bead-separated CD4+, CD4+CD8+, CD57+ or CD56+ fractions, or PBMC, were used. In the case of this clone: What it recognizes is unknown.

The assay was run at survey level. The protocol was immunoSEQ multiplex PCR, while the TCRdb copy is restricted to in-frame clones and leaves out a portion. The sample consists of approximately 1,400 clones, about four fifths of them appearing once. Overall study findings and caveats: Main leukemic clonotypes were patient-specific, but roughly 23% appeared at low frequency elsewhere.

The rearrangement uses TRBV5-8 and TRBJ2-3; D unresolved. The origin of this receptor is a man between 65 and 85 years old with CD4+ T-cell large granular lymphocyte leukemia. The source material was PBMCs. CDR3 sequence reads: CASSLGSGASTDTQYF. The CDR3 DNA is TGTGCCAGCAGCTTGGGTTCGGGCGCCAGCACAGATACGCAGTATTTT.